This T cell receptor (beta chain) was sequenced during a study of radiation and T cells in renal cell carcinoma. The sample's time point: blood 2 weeks post-SBRT. The treatment is: 15 Gy SBRT to primary tumor, nephrectomy 4 weeks later. Serial blood draws occurred at baseline and 2 and 4 weeks post-SBRT. The repertoire was sequenced with immunoSEQ multiplex PCR; TCRdb's copy has only in-frame clones and lacks some. The data contain around 80,000 clones, about four fifths of them singletons. The source of this sequence is a man in his 60s with renal cell carcinoma. The sample was blood, taken from a patient whose treatment included radiotherapy and nephrectomy.

DNA of the CDR3: TGTGCCAGCAGTGAAGCGCTTCAAGGGTCTGGGGCCAACGTCCTGACTTTC. Translating gives CASSEALQGSGANVLTF. The rearrangement uses TRBV2 and TRBJ2-6; D gene ambiguous. Germline V lookup: CDR1 SNHLY, CDR2 FYNNEI. This CDR3 has 17 amino acids. Trimming shortened V by 0 bases and J by 1 base, and 10 bases separated the two germline ends.